This T cell receptor (beta chain) was retrieved from a study of blood T cell repertoires in COVID-19. Methods used by the authors: Amplified reference gene primers provided the basis for estimating nucleated cell counts. Clones were read by immunoSEQ multiplex PCR, and TCRdb kept only the in-frame ones, dropping some. That table supplies the V and J calls and clone size; D and trimming were determined from the DNA. The sample has 200,000 to 250,000 clones; 84% are singletons. The CDR3 totals 14 residues. CDR1 is SGDLS, CDR2 YYNGEE, per germline. Trimming removed 4 bases from V and 5 bases from J; junction bases left unmatched: 8.

The chain is built from TRBV9 and TRBJ1-2; 7 nucleotides align to TRBD1. The sample consisted of peripheral blood. This TCR came from a man aged 30 to 45 with active or convalescent COVID-19. The CDR3 sequence is CASSPTGRFYGYTF. For the CDR3, the DNA is TGTGCCAGCAGCCCGACAGGGAGGTTTTATGGCTACACCTTC. The full variable domain, rest sourced from reference TRBV9 and TRBJ1-2, is DSGVTQTPKHLITATGQRVTLRCSPRSGDLSVYWYQQSLDQGLQFLIQYYNGEERAKGNILERFSAQQFPDLHSELNLSSLELGDSALYFCASSPTGRFYGYTFGSGTRLTVV.